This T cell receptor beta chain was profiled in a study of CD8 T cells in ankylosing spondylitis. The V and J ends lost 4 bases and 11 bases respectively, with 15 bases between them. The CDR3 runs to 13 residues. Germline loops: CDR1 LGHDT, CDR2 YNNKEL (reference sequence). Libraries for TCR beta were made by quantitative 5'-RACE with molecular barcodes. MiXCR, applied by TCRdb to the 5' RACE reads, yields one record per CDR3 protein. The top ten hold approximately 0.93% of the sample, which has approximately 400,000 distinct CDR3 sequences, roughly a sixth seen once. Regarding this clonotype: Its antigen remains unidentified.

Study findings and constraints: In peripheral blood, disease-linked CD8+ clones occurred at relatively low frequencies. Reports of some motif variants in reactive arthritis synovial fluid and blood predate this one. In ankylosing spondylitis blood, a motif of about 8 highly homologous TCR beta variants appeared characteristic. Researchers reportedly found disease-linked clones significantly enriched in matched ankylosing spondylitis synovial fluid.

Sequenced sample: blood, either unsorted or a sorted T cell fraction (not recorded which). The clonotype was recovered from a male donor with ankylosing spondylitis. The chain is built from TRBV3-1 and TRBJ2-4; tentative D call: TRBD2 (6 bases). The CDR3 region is CASSLGRLGVQYF. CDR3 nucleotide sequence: TGTGCCAGCAGCCTCGGACGACTAGGTGTTCAGTACTTC.